This T cell receptor (beta chain) derives from a study of CD8+CD57+ T cells in acquired aplastic anemia. CD8+CD57+ cell expansion had been shown by flow cytometry in patients chosen for sequencing. Patients had undergone no therapy by the time their blood was sampled. The template for TCR beta VDJ and CDR3 sequence profiling was genomic DNA. TCRdb ran MiXCR on the reads and lists one entry per CDR3 protein. The sample has approximately 170,000 distinct CDR3 sequences, around half seen once. This clonotype was seen at least ten times. The CDR3 contains 12 residues. CDR1 is DFQATT, CDR2 SNEGSKA, per germline (reference sequence). V shed 4 bases and J shed 10 bases, with 16 bases lying between them.

The J gene is TRBJ1-2, the V gene TRBV20-1; a weak D match, TRBD1 (5 bases). The source is a human donor with aplastic anemia. The sample consisted of sorted CD4+, CD8+, or CD8+CD57+ T cells (not recorded which) from PBMCs. CDR3 nucleotides: TGCAGTGCTACGCTCGGTGACAGCCCCTACACCTTC. Translating gives CSATLGDSPYTF.